The 25 T cell receptor beta chains in this list originate from one sample, sequenced in a study of CD8 T cells in ankylosing spondylitis. In TCRdb, the 5' RACE reads were re-called with MiXCR into one record per CDR3 protein. The data show about 110,000 distinct CDR3 sequences, with less than 25% seen just once and around 12% held by the top ten. The sequenced sample was synovial fluid, either unsorted or a sorted T cell fraction (not recorded which). These receptors all come from a male donor with ankylosing spondylitis.

Many counts were recorded for this clonotype. The chain is built from TRBV20-1 and TRBJ2-1; 10 bases align to TRBD2. This CDR3 spans 14 amino acids. The germline V gene encodes CDR1 DFQATT and CDR2 SNEGSKA (reference sequence). The J segment lost 9 bases and the V segment lost 3 bases, leaving 8 bases of the junction unmatched. The CDR3 reads CSASLLAGALEQFF. In DNA, the CDR3 is TGCAGTGCTAGTTTGCTAGCGGGAGCCCTTGAGCAGTTCTTC.

The rearrangement uses TRBV11-2 and TRBJ2-3; D is unclear. Germline values: CDR1 SGHAT, CDR2 FQNNGV. V dropped 3 bases and J dropped 3 bases, with 10 bases sitting between them. The CDR3 totals 14 residues. The CDR3 coding sequence is TGTGCCAGCAGCTTGGTACACCTTACAGATACGCAGTATTTT. Protein sequence: CASSLVHLTDTQYF. Drawing the rest from reference TRBV11-2 and TRBJ2-3, the complete variable domain is EAGVAQSPRYKIIEKRQSVAFWCNPISGHATLYWYQQILGQGPKLLIQFQNNGVVDDSQLPKDRFSAERLKGVDSTLKIQPAKLEDSAVYLCASSLVHLTDTQYFGPGTRLTVL.

This clonotype was picked up a small number of times. The chain recombines TRBV5-1 with TRBJ2-5; maybe TRBD2 (6 bases). The CDR3 loop spans 15 amino acids. Trimming stripped 0 bases from V and 0 bases from J, with 9 bases between. The germline V gene encodes CDR1 SGHRS and CDR2 YFSETQ. The DNA for the CDR3 is TGCGCCAGCAGCTTGGGAACTAGCCACCAAGAGACCCAGTACTTC. Its protein product is CASSLGTSHQETQYF.

This sequence joins TRBV7-9 and TRBJ1-2; 8 bases match TRBD1. The V gene's germline CDR1 is SEHNR and CDR2 FQNEAQ (reference sequence). The CDR3 runs to 17 residues. Unmatched junction bases numbered 15, after V lost 5 bases and J lost 4 bases. The CDR3 nucleotides are TGTGCCAGCAGCCCGGCGGGGCAGGGGGCGACGCTCTATGGCTACACCTTC. It specifies CASSPAGQGATLYGYTF.

This clonotype showed up just a few times. This sequence joins TRBV28 and TRBJ2-7, with D perhaps TRBD1 (6 bases). V was cut by 6 bases and J by 4 bases, with 16 bases left in between. The CDR3 length is 14 residues. The germline V gene encodes CDR1 MDHEN and CDR2 SYDVKM. This CDR3 reads CASRAQGSFYEQYF. The CDR3 nucleotides are TGTGCCAGCAGGGCTCAGGGGTCATTTTACGAGCAGTACTTC. The full variable domain, rest sourced from reference TRBV28 and TRBJ2-7, is DVKVTQSSRYLVKRTGEKVFLECVQDMDHENMFWYRQDPGLGLRLIYFSYDVKMKEKGDIPEGYSVSREKKERFSLILESASTNQTSMYLCASRAQGSFYEQYFGPGTRLTVT.

This clonotype is labeled medium-sized (0.01 to 0.1%). The genes are TRBV28 and TRBJ2-7; possibly TRBD1 or TRBD2 for D (5 bases each). This CDR3 has 11 amino acids. Germline CDR1 reads MDHEN; CDR2 reads SYDVKM. The V end lost 5 bases, the J end lost 7 bases, and 9 bases lay between the germline ends. The CDR3 reads CASSRGEEQYV. The CDR3 DNA follows: TGTGCCAGCAGTCGGGGCGAAGAGCAGTACGTC.

This clonotype was counted only a few times. The chain employs TRBV3-1 and TRBJ2-7, with 10 bases lining up with TRBD2. The CDR3 is 14 amino acids. The V and J ends lost 6 bases and 3 bases, in that order; junction bases with no gene match: 5. The V gene's germline CDR1 is LGHDT and CDR2 YNNKEL (reference sequence). CDR3 sequence reads: CASSASGSDYEQYF. The CDR3 region has the DNA TGTGCCAGCAGTGCTAGCGGGAGTGACTACGAGCAGTACTTC.

This chain uses TRBV11-3 with TRBJ2-4; D is unresolved. Trimming removed 4 bases at V and 3 bases at J, with 10 bases between. Germline CDR1 reads SGHNT; CDR2 reads YENEEA. This CDR3 is 14 amino acids long. CDR3 protein: CASSSGTGKNIQYF. The CDR3, as DNA: TGTGCCAGCAGCTCAGGAACGGGCAAAAACATTCAGTACTTC. Full variable domain (rest looked up from reference TRBV11-3 and TRBJ2-4): EAGVVQSPRYKIIEKKQPVAFWCNPISGHNTLYWYLQNLGQGPELLIRYENEEAVDDSQLPKDRFSAERLKGVDSTLKIQPAELGDSAVYLCASSSGTGKNIQYFGAGTRLSVL.

This clonotype was seen more than once but under ten times. The CDR3 DNA is TGTGCCAGCAGCATCCGGGACGGAGCTAACTATGGCTACACCTTC. This encodes CASSIRDGANYGYTF. The rearrangement uses TRBV9 and TRBJ1-2; possible D gene TRBD1, 5 bases. This CDR3 has 15 amino acids. Germline CDR1 reads SGDLS; CDR2 reads YYNGEE. Trimming left V 4 bases short and J 0 bases short, with 13 bases between.

The rearrangement links TRBV28 to TRBJ2-3, with 8 bases identical to TRBD2. The V and J ends lost 5 bases and 5 bases, in that order; junction bases with no gene match: 12. The germline gives CDR1 MDHEN, CDR2 SYDVKM. CDR3 length: 16 amino acids. This CDR3 is CASSEVASGRGDTQYF. The CDR3 DNA is TGTGCCAGCAGTGAGGTGGCTAGCGGGCGGGGAGATACGCAGTATTTT.

This clonotype came up many times. The J gene is TRBJ2-5, the V gene TRBV5-1, with D unresolved. Germline values: CDR1 SGHRS, CDR2 YFSETQ. The CDR3 loop spans 13 amino acids. V was shortened by 2 bases and J by 1 base, with 6 bases between the two germline ends. The CDR3 protein is CASSLSGQETQYF. CDR3 nucleotides: TGCGCCAGCAGCTTAAGTGGCCAAGAGACCCAGTACTTC. The variable domain in full, completed from reference TRBV5-1 and TRBJ2-5, reads KAGVTQTPRYLIKTRGQQVTLSCSPISGHRSVSWYQQTPGQGLQFLFEYFSETQRNKGNFPGRFSGRQFSNSRSEMNVSTLELGDSALYLCASSLSGQETQYFGPGTRLLVL.

This clonotype was recorded only once. The CDR3 nucleotides are TGTGCCAGCAGCTTCAGCGGAGGGAACACTGAAGCTTTCTTT. Residues: CASSFSGGNTEAFF. The rearrangement uses TRBV13 and TRBJ1-1; D unclear. The CDR3 is made up of 14 amino acids. Germline V gene data show CDR1 as PRHDT and CDR2 as FYEKMQ (reference sequence). V gave up 3 bases and J gave up 1 base, with 9 bases separating them.

In its sample, this clonotype was seen a few times. This rearrangement joins TRBV18 to TRBJ1-1; 9 bases agree with TRBD1. V dropped 2 bases and J dropped 4; count of bases not matched to a gene: 2. Germline V gene data show CDR1 as KGHSH and CDR2 as LQKENI. The length of the CDR3 is 14 residues. For the CDR3, the DNA is TGTGCCAGCTCACCAAGGGACAGGGCCACTGAAGCTTTCTTT. Translating gives CASSPRDRATEAFF.

The chain couples TRBV5-1 to TRBJ1-2, with a weak D call TRBD1 (6 bases). The V end lost 0 bases, the J end lost 6 bases, and 15 bases lay between the germline ends. This CDR3 has 15 amino acids. From germline, CDR1 is SGHRS and CDR2 YFSETQ. CDR3 amino acids: CASSLAVGGRDGYTF. The CDR3 nucleotides are TGCGCCAGCAGCTTGGCCGTGGGGGGGCGCGATGGCTACACCTTC.

This clonotype appeared a few times. The CDR3 bases are TGTGCCAGCCTCCTTGCCGGGCTCAACAATGAGCAGTTCTTC. Translated, it gives CASLLAGLNNEQFF. This sequence joins TRBV12-3 or TRBV12-4 and TRBJ2-1; D gene unclear. V lost 8 bases to trimming and J lost 5 bases, with 16 bases between them. This CDR3 contains 14 residues.

This chain links TRBV4-1 with TRBJ1-4, with a possible D match to TRBD1 (5 bases). The CDR3 covers 15 residues. Trimming removed 0 bases from V and 5 bases from J, with 10 bases in between. Germline CDR1 and CDR2: MGHRA and YSYEKL. In DNA form, the CDR3 reads TGCGCCAGCAGCCAAGAGGGGACGGAAAATGAAAAACTGTTTTTT. Its protein is CASSQEGTENEKLFF.

V and J are TRBV5-1 and TRBJ2-1; 11 bases align to TRBD2. The V segment lost 5 bases and the J segment 8 bases; nucleotides outside the gene matches: 15. Germline CDR1 is SGHRS and CDR2 is YFSETQ. CDR3 length: 17 amino acids. CDR3: CASSLGRQTSGIYEQFF. The DNA of the CDR3 is TGCGCCAGCAGTTTAGGACGGCAGACTAGCGGGATCTATGAGCAGTTCTTC.

This clonotype was recorded a few times. This sequence joins TRBV3-1 and TRBJ1-1; no reliable D call. This CDR3 spans 16 amino acids. V was clipped by 0 bases and J by 1 base, with 12 bases between them. Germline CDR1 is LGHDT and CDR2 is YNNKEL (reference sequence). CDR3 sequence reads: CASSQDGRRSNTEAFF. Here the CDR3 DNA reads TGTGCCAGCAGCCAAGACGGCAGACGTTCGAACACTGAAGCTTTCTTT.

The chain links TRBV11-3 to TRBJ1-6; unclear D gene. In germline, CDR1 is SGHNT, CDR2 YENEEA. The CDR3 contains 12 residues. Trimming left V 5 bases short and J 6 bases short, with 5 bases between. The CDR3 here is CASSTLNSPLHF. The CDR3 DNA sequence: TGTGCCAGCAGCACCCTTAATTCACCCCTCCACTTT.

This clonotype came up a few times. The rearrangement links TRBV20-1 to TRBJ1-3, with TRBD1 as a possible D gene (6 bases). The germline gives CDR1 DFQATT, CDR2 SNEGSKA (reference sequence). The CDR3 spans 15 residues. Trimming took 0 bases from V and 0 from J, leaving 9 bases between them. CDR3 residues: CSARDARGSGNTIYF. CDR3 coding DNA: TGCAGTGCTAGAGATGCCAGGGGCTCTGGAAACACCATATATTTT.

The genes are TRBV5-1 and TRBJ2-5, with D tentatively TRBD2 (5 bases). The length of the CDR3 is 15 residues. The germline CDR1 and CDR2 sequences are SGHRS and YFSETQ. Trimming left V 5 bases short and J 1 base short, with 15 bases between. In nucleotides, the CDR3 is TGCGCCAGCAGGGGCACACCGGGAACCCAAGAGACCCAGTACTTC. Its protein product is CASRGTPGTQETQYF.

This clonotype has just a few counts. The chain uses TRBV5-1 and TRBJ2-2; possible D gene TRBD1, 6 bases. The CDR3 runs to 13 residues. Germline loops: CDR1 SGHRS, CDR2 YFSETQ. Trimming cost V 6 bases and J 1 base, with 7 bases left between them. The CDR3 nucleotides are TGCGCCAGCACGGGACAGAACACCGGGGAGCTGTTTTTT. Translation gives CASTGQNTGELFF.

This clonotype was counted a few times. The chain joins TRBV7-8 to TRBJ2-1; D is ambiguous. Germline V lookup: CDR1 SGHVS, CDR2 FQNEAQ. The CDR3 spans 15 residues. Trimming shortened V by 4 bases and J by 2 bases, and 12 bases separated the two germline ends. This CDR3 reads CASSSPGNPYNEQFF. DNA of the CDR3: TGTGCCAGCAGCTCCCCGGGCAATCCCTACAATGAGCAGTTCTTC. Complete variable domain (other parts from reference TRBV7-8 and TRBJ2-1): GAGVSQSPRYKVAKRGQDVALRCDPISGHVSLFWYQQALGQGPEFLTYFQNEAQLDKSGLPSDRFFAERPEGSVSTLKIQRTQQEDSAVYLCASSSPGNPYNEQFFGPGTRLTVL.

Note on this clonotype: Sequence at one end of the junction differs from germline and may be a read error. The rearrangement uses TRBV12-3 or TRBV12-4 and TRBJ2-6; perhaps TRBD1 as D (5 bases). CDR3 length: 13 amino acids. DNA for the CDR3: TGTGCCAGCAGGACTTCTGGGGCTAACGTCCTGACTTTC. Translation: CASRTSGANVLTF.

This clonotype was found a few times. The chain couples TRBV27 to TRBJ1-2, with 10 bases matching TRBD1. The V segment lost 5 bases and the J segment 8 bases; nucleotides outside the gene matches: 11. The CDR3 extends over 15 amino acids. CDR1 MNHEY and CDR2 SMNVEV come from the germline V gene (reference sequence). CDR3 loop: CASSTFSGQGTGYTF. The DNA of the CDR3 is TGTGCCAGCAGTACATTCTCGGGACAGGGGACCGGCTACACCTTC.